This T cell receptor beta chain was recovered during a study of PD-L1 blockade in urothelial cancer. The wider study: About 85% of the 29 patients were men with bladder-origin urothelial cancer. Study patients had been treated with 0 to 3 previous chemotherapy regimens.

Sequenced by immunoSEQ multiplex PCR; TCRdb stores in-frame clones only, minus some. The sample holds just over 35,000 clones; around 33% are singletons and the top ten take around 9.3%. V was trimmed by 3 bases and J by 7 bases, leaving 16 bases between them. The CDR3 loop spans 15 amino acids. Germline-derived CDR1 and CDR2 are KGHSH and LQKENI. This chain links TRBV18 with TRBJ2-1; tentatively, D is TRBD1 or TRBD2 (5 bases each). The sample was tumor tissue, taken before atezolizumab (anti-PD-L1) treatment. The TCR was taken from a man between 60 and 70 years old with urothelial cancer. CDR3 coding DNA: TGTGCCAGCTCACCGGAACTAGGGGTATTGAATGAGCAGTTCTTC. Translating gives CASSPELGVLNEQFF.